A single sample is the source of the 20 T cell receptor beta chains below, sequenced in a study of blood T cell repertoires in COVID-19. Using immunoSEQ multiplex PCR, the repertoire was profiled, and TCRdb retains in-frame clones only, with some absent. The sample contains 120,000 or so clones, 85% to 90% of which appear only once. Sequenced input: peripheral blood. The receptors stem from a man in his fifties or sixties with acute or convalescent COVID-19.

The table lists this clone with a few counts. The V gene is TRBV4-2, the J gene TRBJ2-1; TRBD2 matches at 7 bases. This CDR3 spans 13 amino acids. Unmatched junction bases numbered 3, after V lost 4 bases and J lost 6 bases. Germline CDR1 LGHNA, CDR2 YNFKEQ. The CDR3 DNA reads TGTGCCAGCAGCCTTGGGAGGGTCAATGAGCAGTTCTTC. It yields the protein CASSLGRVNEQFF.

The chain employs TRBV29-1 and TRBJ2-2; a possible D gene is TRBD1 (5 bases). The CDR3 extends over 13 amino acids. Trimming removed 4 bases from V and 7 bases from J, with 13 bases in between. Germline lookup yields CDR1 SQVTM and CDR2 ANQGSEA. CDR3 sequence (DNA): TGCAGCGTTGGTCGGCAAGGGGACGGGGAGCTGTTTTTT. The encoded protein is CSVGRQGDGELFF.

The chain uses TRBV30 and TRBJ1-5; D remains unclear. V was trimmed by 3 bases and J by 9 bases, leaving 12 bases between them. The CDR3 sequence is 12 residues long. Germline assignment: CDR1 GTSNPN and CDR2 SVGIG (reference sequence). CDR3 amino acids: CAWSEGLGPQHF. The DNA for the CDR3 is TGTGCCTGGAGCGAAGGACTCGGGCCCCAGCATTTT.

The chain carries TRBV9 and TRBJ1-4; D may be TRBD1 (5 bases). V gave up 4 bases and J gave up 2 bases, with 9 bases separating them. This CDR3 is 14 amino acids long. CDR1 SGDLS and CDR2 YYNGEE come from the germline V gene. The chain's CDR3 is CASSPTVTNEKLFF. CDR3 bases: TGTGCCAGCAGCCCGACAGTCACTAATGAAAAACTGTTTTTT.

There are a few counts of this clone. Other DNA sequences within the sample encode an identical CDR3. The chain couples TRBV5-8 to TRBJ2-7; 7 bases are shared with TRBD1. The trim removed 6 bases at V and 0 bases at J, leaving 3 bases unmatched. The CDR3 consists of 13 residues. Germline lookup yields CDR1 SGHTS and CDR2 YDEGEE. The CDR3 nucleotides read TGTGCCAGCAAGAGGGGGCCCTCCTACGAGCAGTACTTC. Protein sequence: CASKRGPSYEQYF. Complete variable domain (other parts from reference TRBV5-8 and TRBJ2-7): EAGVTQSPTHLIKTRGQQATLRCSPISGHTSVYWYQQALGLGLQFLLWYDEGEERNRGNFPPRFSGRQFPNYSSELNVNALELEDSALYLCASKRGPSYEQYFGPGTRLTVT.

This clone occurred a few times. The chain has TRBV9 and TRBJ1-3, with D unresolved. Germline V lookup: CDR1 SGDLS, CDR2 YYNGEE. This CDR3 region has 14 residues. V gave up 2 bases and J gave up 3 bases, with 9 bases separating them. The CDR3 loop reads CASSVQENGNTIYF. In DNA, the CDR3 is TGTGCCAGCAGCGTCCAGGAAAATGGAAACACCATATATTTT.

The chain joins TRBV5-6 to TRBJ1-5, with a tentative D call TRBD1 (6 bases). CDR1 is SGHDT and CDR2 is YYEEEE in the germline V gene. V was pared by 1 base and J by 2 bases, with 16 bases between. The CDR3 consists of 17 residues. The CDR3 DNA reads TGTGCCAGCAGCTTGAGGGGGGGGTTCAGAGGCAATCAGCCCCAGCATTTT. Residues: CASSLRGGFRGNQPQHF. The whole variable domain, remainder taken from reference TRBV5-6 and TRBJ1-5, is DAGVTQSPTHLIKTRGQQVTLRCSPKSGHDTVSWYQQALGQGPQFIFQYYEEEERQRGNFPDRFSGHQFPNYSSELNVNALLLGDSALYLCASSLRGGFRGNQPQHFGDGTRLSIL.

The rearrangement uses TRBV7-2 and TRBJ2-5, with TRBD2 identical over 12 bases. The CDR3 has 15 residues. V gave up 5 bases and J gave up 3 bases; unmatched junction bases: 4. In germline, CDR1 is SGHTA, CDR2 FQGNSA. The CDR3 spells CASSPWTSGEETQYF. The CDR3 nucleotides read TGTGCCAGCAGCCCATGGACTAGCGGGGAAGAGACCCAGTACTTC.

In DNA form, the CDR3 reads TGTGCCAGCAGCACCGGGTCGGGGAGACTGCGGACTGAAGCTTTCTTT. It encodes CASSTGSGRLRTEAFF. This rearrangement joins TRBV7-2 to TRBJ1-1; D gene ambiguous. Deletions cut 5 bases from V and 5 bases from J, with 21 bases between. The germline V gene encodes CDR1 SGHTA and CDR2 FQGNSA. The CDR3 has 16 amino acids.

This clone was observed a handful of times. The chain uses TRBV29-1 and TRBJ2-7; 9 positions match TRBD2. J gave up 0 bases and V 3 bases, and 6 bases lay outside the gene matches. This CDR3 is built from 15 residues. Germline V gene sequence: CDR1 SQVTM, CDR2 ANQGSEA. This CDR3 reads CSVDGDSGGSYEQYF. As DNA, the CDR3 is TGCAGCGTTGACGGGGATAGCGGGGGCTCCTACGAGCAGTACTTC.

The chain recombines TRBV3-1 (or the pseudogene TRBV3-2) with TRBJ2-1; D remains ambiguous. V was pared by 2 bases and J by 8 bases, with 13 bases between. This CDR3 is 14 amino acids long. Germline CDR1 is LGHDT and CDR2 is YNNKEL (reference sequence). CDR3 in amino acids: CASSQPGSDYEQFF. In DNA form, the CDR3 reads TGTGCCAGCAGCCAACCCGGGTCAGATTATGAGCAGTTCTTC.

V usage is TRBV20-1 and J usage is TRBJ1-1; D is perhaps TRBD1 (5 bases). Germline CDR1 DFQATT, CDR2 SNEGSKA (reference sequence). This CDR3 has 12 residues. Trimming pared 3 bases from V and 5 bases from J, leaving 10 bases between. DNA of the CDR3: TGCAGTGCTAGTAAGGGGAAGACTGAAGCTTTCTTT. It codes for CSASKGKTEAFF.

The V gene is TRBV10-2, the J gene TRBJ1-1, with D tentatively TRBD1 (5 bases). The V and J ends lost 8 bases and 4 bases respectively, with 14 bases between them. Germline V gene data show CDR1 as WSHSY and CDR2 as SAAADI. The CDR3 covers 13 residues. The CDR3 region is CASGHGGGTEAFF. DNA of the CDR3: TGCGCCAGCGGGCACGGGGGGGGCACTGAAGCTTTCTTT.

The gene calls are TRBV7-9 and TRBJ1-3; tentative D call: TRBD1 (5 bases). The CDR3 contains 16 residues. CDR1 and CDR2 (germline): SEHNR, FQNEAQ (reference sequence). V was cut by 4 bases and J by 0 bases, with 13 bases left in between. The CDR3 protein is CASSSDRASSGNTIYF. CDR3 in DNA: TGTGCCAGCAGCTCAGACAGAGCTTCCTCTGGAAACACCATATATTTT. The full variable domain, completed using reference TRBV7-9 and TRBJ1-3, is DTGVSQNPRHKITKRGQNVTFRCDPISEHNRLYWYRQTLGQGPEFLTYFQNEAQLEKSRLLSDRFSAERPKGSFSTLEIQRTEQGDSAMYLCASSSDRASSGNTIYFGEGSWLTVV.

The rearrangement links TRBV5-1 to TRBJ2-4, with 15 nucleotides matching TRBD2. The CDR3 totals 19 residues. Trimming removed 4 bases from V and 5 bases from J; junction bases left unmatched: 13. CDR1 and CDR2 from the germline V gene are SGHRS and YFSETQ. CDR3 coding DNA: TGCGCCAGCAGCAGCTTCGGACTAGCGGGAGGGCCCGGGGAAAACATTCAGTACTTC. Translating gives CASSSFGLAGGPGENIQYF.

The chain uses TRBV7-9 and TRBJ2-2; a possible D gene is TRBD1 (6 bases). Between the trimmed V and J ends, which lost 5 bases and 4 bases, there was a span of 14 bases. Germline loops: CDR1 SEHNR, CDR2 FQNEAQ (reference sequence). CDR3 size: 15 residues. CDR3 nucleotides: TGTGCCAGCAGCCCTCAGGGGTCGGGCACCGGGGAGCTGTTTTTT. It is translated as CASSPQGSGTGELFF.

This chain joins TRBV4-1 and TRBJ2-4; D gene uncertain. Germline CDR1 reads MGHRA; CDR2 reads YSYEKL. The germline V and J ends were trimmed by 0 bases and 4 bases, with 13 bases remaining between them. This CDR3 is 16 amino acids long. CDR3 region: CASSQESVVGKNIQYF. In DNA, the CDR3 is TGCGCCAGCAGCCAAGAATCAGTAGTCGGGAAAAACATTCAGTACTTC.

The genes are TRBV6-6 and TRBJ1-6; no definite D call. Trimming removed 5 bases at V and 14 bases at J, with 13 bases between. Germline V gives CDR1 MNHNY, CDR2 SVGAGI (reference sequence). The CDR3 covers 12 residues. In DNA, the CDR3 is TGTGCCAGCAGTACGGGAGCTACGACCCTCCACTTT. This sequence encodes CASSTGATTLHF.

In the case of this clone: A much larger clone differs by one base, so this may be a read error. The sample has other DNA sequences that encode this CDR3 too. The chain recombines TRBV7-3 with TRBJ2-7; 7 positions agree with TRBD1. The CDR3 sequence is 14 residues long. Germline trimming cut 5 bases from V and 0 bases from J; bases unmatched to any gene: 4. From germline, CDR1 is SGHTA and CDR2 FQGTGA. This chain's CDR3 is CASSRDRGSYEQYF. The CDR3 bases are TGTGCCAGCAGCCGGGACAGAGGCTCCTACGAGCAGTACTTC. Complete variable domain (other parts from reference TRBV7-3 and TRBJ2-7): GAGVSQTPSNKVTEKGKYVELRCDPISGHTALYWYRQSLGQGPEFLIYFQGTGAADDSGLPNDRFFAVRPEGSVSTLKIQRTERGDSAVYLCASSRDRGSYEQYFGPGTRLTVT.

The chain has TRBV27 and TRBJ2-1; D remains ambiguous. Trimming cost V 10 bases and J 10 bases, with 17 bases left between them. The germline V gene encodes CDR1 MNHEY and CDR2 SMNVEV (reference sequence). The CDR3 covers 12 residues. This CDR3 is CATHRSPNEQFF. CDR3 nucleotides: TGTGCCACCCATCGGTCTCCTAACGAGCAGTTCTTC.